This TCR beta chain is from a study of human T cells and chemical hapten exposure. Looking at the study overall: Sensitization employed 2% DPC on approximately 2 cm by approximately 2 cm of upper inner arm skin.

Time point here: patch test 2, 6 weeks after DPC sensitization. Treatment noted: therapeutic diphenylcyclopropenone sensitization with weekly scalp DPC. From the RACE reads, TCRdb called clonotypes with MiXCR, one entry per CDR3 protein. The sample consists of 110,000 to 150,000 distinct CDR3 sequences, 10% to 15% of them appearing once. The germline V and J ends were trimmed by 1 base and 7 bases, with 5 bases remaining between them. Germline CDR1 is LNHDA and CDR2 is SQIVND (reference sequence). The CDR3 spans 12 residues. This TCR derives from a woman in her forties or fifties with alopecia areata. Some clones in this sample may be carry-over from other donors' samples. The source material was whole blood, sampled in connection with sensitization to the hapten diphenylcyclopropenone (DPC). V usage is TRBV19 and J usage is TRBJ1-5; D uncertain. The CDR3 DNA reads TGTGCCAGTAGTATAGGGACCCAGCCCCAGCATTTT. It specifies CASSIGTQPQHF.